These T cell receptor beta chains were read from a single sample in a study of graft-versus-host responses after intestinal transplantation. The repertoire was sequenced with immunoSEQ multiplex PCR; TCRdb's copy has only in-frame clones and lacks some. Seen here are more than 100,000 clones, approximately 93% observed once, and the top ten hold more than 0.9%. The antigens for these receptors are not known. Sequenced material: unstimulated CD8+ T cells sorted from spleen or lymph node cells, taken before intestinal transplant. These receptors all stem from a human donor who received an intestinal transplant. The CDR3 runs from the conserved cysteine through the conserved F or W. A D gene is named only where the DNA matches it firmly. Only some rows state a clone size, as once, few, many or a class for expanded clones.

D gene,J gene,V gene,clone size,CDR3 DNA,CDR3 protein
.,TRBJ1-2,TRBV6-6,.,TGTGCCAGCAGCCTCCGGGGCTGGGGGGAGGCCTATGGCTACACCTTC,CASSLRGWGEAYGYTF
TRBD1,TRBJ2-1,TRBV7-9,.,TGTGCCAGCAGCCAGAGACAGGGTGTCGAAAATGAGCAGTTCTTC,CASSQRQGVENEQFF
.,TRBJ1-5,TRBV27,.,TGTGCCAGCAGTTTTGGGGTCAGTCAGCCCCAGCATTTT,CASSFGVSQPQHF
.,TRBJ2-7,TRBV4-1,.,TGCGCCAGCAGCCAAGTAGGGACCTACGAGCAGTACTTC,CASSQVGTYEQYF
TRBD1,TRBJ1-1,TRBV2,once,TGTGCCAGCAGGCCGGGACAGCGGGGAACTGAAGCTTTCTTT,CASRPGQRGTEAFF
.,TRBJ1-5,TRBV18,.,TGTGCCAGCTCACCACTAGGTTATAGCAATCAGCCCCAGCATTTT,CASSPLGYSNQPQHF
TRBD1,TRBJ2-6,TRBV7-8,.,TGTGCCAGCAGCGCTGACAGGGGGAACCCCTTCGACTCTGGGGCCAACGTCCTGACTTTC,CASSADRGNPFDSGANVLTF
TRBD2,TRBJ2-7,TRBV7-9,.,TGTGCCAGCAGCTTCGGGGGGGGGTCCTTTCACGAGCAGTACTTC,CASSFGGGSFHEQYF
TRBD1,TRBJ2-7,TRBV6-1,once,TGTGCCAGCAGTGAAGCAGCGACAGGGTACTACGAGCAGTACTTC,CASSEAATGYYEQYF
.,TRBJ1-5,TRBV7-2,.,TGTGCCAGCAGCTTAGGGGGTCGGTATAGCAATCAGCCCCAGCATTTT,CASSLGGRYSNQPQHF
.,TRBJ2-5,TRBV27,.,TGTGCCAGCAGTTTAACCACTCCGGGGACCCAGTACTTC,CASSLTTPGTQYF
TRBD1,TRBJ2-7,TRBV30,.,TGTGCCTGGAGTGAAGGACAGGGAATAGGCTACGAGCAGTACTTC,CAWSEGQGIGYEQYF
.,TRBJ2-4,TRBV4-1,.,TGCGCCAGCAGCCACCGACCAGGACTGGCGTCGGGCAAAAACATTCAGTACTTC,CASSHRPGLASGKNIQYF
TRBD2,TRBJ2-3,TRBV15,.,TGTGCCACGCACACGGGGGGTCTCTCCGATACGCAGTATTTT,CATHTGGLSDTQYF
.,TRBJ2-4,TRBV25-1,.,TGTGCCAGCAGTGATGCGGAGGGGACCAAAAACATTCAGTACTTC,CASSDAEGTKNIQYF
TRBD1,TRBJ1-5,TRBV19,.,TGTGCCAGCCGAGAGGGGGCTTTCAGCAATCAGCCCCAGCATTTT,CASREGAFSNQPQHF